Below, one T cell receptor beta chain is given with its context. Its antigen remains unidentified. This sample was taken from a study of T cells in Graves' hyperthyroidism and ophthalmopathy. The study's findings and limits: In the blood, most expanded thyroid clonotypes above 0.001 appeared as well.

Graves' hyperthyroidism was deemed stable absent ophthalmopathy progression within 18 months. Germline assignment: CDR1 MNHGY and CDR2 SVAAGI. This CDR3 has 16 residues. V was clipped by 2 bases and J by 4 bases, with 15 bases between them. Amplified TCR beta CDR3 regions came from RNA transcripts. The primer set for the first-round RT-PCR of the TCR CDR3 was HTBI. Via MiXCR, TCRdb re-called the multiplex PCR reads, giving one row per CDR3 protein. The sample shows 300,000 to 400,000 distinct CDR3 sequences, over 15% of them seen only once. The sequencing input was blood. The source of this sequence is a woman aged 50 to 60 with Graves' hyperthyroidism. V is TRBV6-9 and J is TRBJ2-1; TRBD2 might be the D (5 bases). CDR3 nucleotides: TGTGCCAGCAGTTATGGAAGCGGAACCGGTTACAATGAGCAGTTCTTC. Translation: CASSYGSGTGYNEQFF.